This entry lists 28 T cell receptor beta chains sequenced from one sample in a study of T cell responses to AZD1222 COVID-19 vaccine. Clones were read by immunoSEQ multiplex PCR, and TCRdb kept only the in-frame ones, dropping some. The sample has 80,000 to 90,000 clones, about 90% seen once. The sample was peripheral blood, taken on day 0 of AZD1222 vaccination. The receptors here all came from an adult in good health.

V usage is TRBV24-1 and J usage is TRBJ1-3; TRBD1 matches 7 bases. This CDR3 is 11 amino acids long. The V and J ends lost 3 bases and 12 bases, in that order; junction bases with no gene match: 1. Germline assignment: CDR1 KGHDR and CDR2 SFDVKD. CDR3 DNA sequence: TGTGCCACCAGTGATCAGGGGGTCATATATTTT. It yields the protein CATSDQGVIYF.

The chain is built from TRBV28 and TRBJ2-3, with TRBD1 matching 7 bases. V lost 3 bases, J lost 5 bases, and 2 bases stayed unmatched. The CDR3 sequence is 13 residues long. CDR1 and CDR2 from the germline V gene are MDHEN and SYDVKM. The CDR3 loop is CASSLAGGDTQYF. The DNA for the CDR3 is TGTGCCAGCAGTTTGGCAGGGGGAGATACGCAGTATTTT.

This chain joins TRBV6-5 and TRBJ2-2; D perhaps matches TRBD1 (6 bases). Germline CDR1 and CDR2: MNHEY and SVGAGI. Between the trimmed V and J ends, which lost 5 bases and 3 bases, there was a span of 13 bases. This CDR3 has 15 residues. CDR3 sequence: CASSPTGQDTGELFF. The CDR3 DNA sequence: TGTGCCAGCAGTCCTACAGGGCAGGACACCGGGGAGCTGTTTTTT.

This CDR3 is CATSTPLGAGDTQYF. CDR3 DNA sequence: TGTGCCACCAGCACCCCCCTAGGGGCCGGAGATACGCAGTATTTT. This chain uses TRBV24-1 with TRBJ2-3; maybe TRBD1 (5 bases). The CDR3 is made up of 15 amino acids. Trimming shortened V by 7 bases and J by 5 bases, and 18 bases separated the two germline ends. Germline V gene sequence: CDR1 KGHDR, CDR2 SFDVKD.

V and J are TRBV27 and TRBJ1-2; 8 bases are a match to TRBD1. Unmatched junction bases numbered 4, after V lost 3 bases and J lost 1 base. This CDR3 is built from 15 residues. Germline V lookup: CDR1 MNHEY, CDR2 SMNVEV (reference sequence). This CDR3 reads CASSFQDRVNYGYTF. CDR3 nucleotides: TGTGCCAGCAGTTTCCAGGACAGGGTTAACTATGGCTACACCTTC.

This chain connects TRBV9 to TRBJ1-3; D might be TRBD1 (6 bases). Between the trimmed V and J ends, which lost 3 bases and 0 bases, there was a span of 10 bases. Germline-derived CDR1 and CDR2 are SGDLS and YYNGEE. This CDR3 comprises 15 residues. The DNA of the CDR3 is TGTGCCAGCAGCGGACAGGCCAACTCTGGAAACACCATATATTTT. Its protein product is CASSGQANSGNTIYF.

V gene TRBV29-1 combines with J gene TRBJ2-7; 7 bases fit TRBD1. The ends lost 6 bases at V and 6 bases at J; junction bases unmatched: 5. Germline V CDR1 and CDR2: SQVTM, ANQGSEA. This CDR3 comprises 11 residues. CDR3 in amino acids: CSVRTGVEQYF. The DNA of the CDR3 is TGCAGCGTCCGAACAGGGGTCGAGCAGTACTTC.

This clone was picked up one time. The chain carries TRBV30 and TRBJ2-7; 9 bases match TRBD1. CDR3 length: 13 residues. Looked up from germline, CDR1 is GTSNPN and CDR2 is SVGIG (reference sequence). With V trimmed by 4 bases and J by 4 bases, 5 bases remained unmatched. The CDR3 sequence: CAWTGQGNYEQYF. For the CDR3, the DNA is TGTGCCTGGACCGGACAGGGGAATTACGAGCAGTACTTC.

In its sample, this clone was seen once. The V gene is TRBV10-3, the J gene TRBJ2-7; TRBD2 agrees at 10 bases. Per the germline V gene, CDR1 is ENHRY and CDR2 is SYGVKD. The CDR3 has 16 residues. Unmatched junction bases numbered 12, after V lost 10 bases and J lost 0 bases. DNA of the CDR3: TGTGCCACCTTCGGACTAGCGGTAAATAGCTCCTACGAGCAGTACTTC. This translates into CATFGLAVNSSYEQYF.

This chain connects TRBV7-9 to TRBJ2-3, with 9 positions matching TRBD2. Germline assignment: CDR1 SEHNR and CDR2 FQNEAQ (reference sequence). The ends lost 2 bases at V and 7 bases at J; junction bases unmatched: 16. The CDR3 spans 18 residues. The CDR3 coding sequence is TGTGCCAGCAGCTTACCGGCTAGCGGGAAGGGGGGCACTAATACGCAGTATTTT. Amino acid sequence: CASSLPASGKGGTNTQYF.

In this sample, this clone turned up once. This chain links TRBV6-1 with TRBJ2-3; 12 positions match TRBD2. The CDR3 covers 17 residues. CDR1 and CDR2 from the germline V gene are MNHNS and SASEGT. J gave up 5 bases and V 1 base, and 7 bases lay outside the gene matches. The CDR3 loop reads CASSEGGLAGIGDTQYF. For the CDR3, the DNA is TGTGCCAGCAGTGAAGGTGGACTAGCGGGAATTGGAGATACGCAGTATTTT.

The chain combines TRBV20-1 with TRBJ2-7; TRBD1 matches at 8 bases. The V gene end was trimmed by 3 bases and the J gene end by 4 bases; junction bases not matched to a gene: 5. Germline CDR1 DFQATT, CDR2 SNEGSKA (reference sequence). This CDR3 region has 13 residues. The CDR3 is CSASRDRSYEQYF. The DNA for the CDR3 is TGCAGTGCTAGTCGGGACAGGAGTTACGAGCAGTACTTC.

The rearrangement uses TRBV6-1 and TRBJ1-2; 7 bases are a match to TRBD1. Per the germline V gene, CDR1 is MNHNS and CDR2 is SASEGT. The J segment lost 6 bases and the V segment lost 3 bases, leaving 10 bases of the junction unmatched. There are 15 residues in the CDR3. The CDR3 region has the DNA TGTGCCAGCAGTGACCGGGACAGCTATAGCCATGGCTACACCTTC. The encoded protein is CASSDRDSYSHGYTF.

The CDR3 DNA reads as TGTGCCAGCACTCTTCCCGGACAGCTAAACTATGGCTACACCTTC. Encoded protein: CASTLPGQLNYGYTF. This rearrangement joins TRBV2 to TRBJ1-2, with D possibly matching TRBD1 (6 bases). V gave up 7 bases and J gave up 2 bases, with 17 bases separating them. CDR1 SNHLY and CDR2 FYNNEI come from the germline V gene. The CDR3 is 15 residues long.

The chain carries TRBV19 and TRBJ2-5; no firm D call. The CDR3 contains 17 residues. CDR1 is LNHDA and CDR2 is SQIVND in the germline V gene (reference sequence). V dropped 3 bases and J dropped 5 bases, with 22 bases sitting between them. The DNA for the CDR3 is TGTGCCAGTAGTATGTCTCCCAGGCTAACGAGGAGTGAGACCCAGTACTTC. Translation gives CASSMSPRLTRSETQYF.

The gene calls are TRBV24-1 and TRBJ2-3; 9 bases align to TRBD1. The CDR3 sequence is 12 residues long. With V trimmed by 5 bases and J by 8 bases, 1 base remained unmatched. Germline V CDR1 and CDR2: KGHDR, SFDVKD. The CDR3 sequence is CATSGTGVTQYF. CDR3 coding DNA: TGTGCCACCAGTGGGACAGGGGTTACGCAGTATTTT.

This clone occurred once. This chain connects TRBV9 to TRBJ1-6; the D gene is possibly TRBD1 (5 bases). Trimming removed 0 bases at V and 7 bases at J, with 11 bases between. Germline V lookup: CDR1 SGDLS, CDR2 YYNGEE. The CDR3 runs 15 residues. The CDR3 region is CASSVGVTANSPLHF. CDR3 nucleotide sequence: TGTGCCAGCAGCGTAGGCGTGACAGCAAATTCACCCCTCCACTTT.

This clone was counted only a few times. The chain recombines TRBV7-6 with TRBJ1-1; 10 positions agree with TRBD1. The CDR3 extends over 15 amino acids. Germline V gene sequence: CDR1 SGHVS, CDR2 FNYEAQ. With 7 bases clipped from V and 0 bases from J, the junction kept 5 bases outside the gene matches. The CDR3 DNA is TGTGCCAGCATGCCGGGACAGGGGATGAACACTGAAGCTTTCTTT. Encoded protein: CASMPGQGMNTEAFF.

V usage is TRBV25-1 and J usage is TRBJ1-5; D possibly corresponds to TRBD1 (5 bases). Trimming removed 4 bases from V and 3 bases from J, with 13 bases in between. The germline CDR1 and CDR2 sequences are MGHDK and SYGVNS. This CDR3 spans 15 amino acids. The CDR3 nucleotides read TGTGCCAGCAGTGCCGGGACGGGTTTCAATCAGCCCCAGCATTTT. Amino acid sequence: CASSAGTGFNQPQHF. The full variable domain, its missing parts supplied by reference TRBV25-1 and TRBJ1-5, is EADIYQTPRYLVIGTGKKITLECSQTMGHDKMYWYQQDPGMELHLIHYSYGVNSTEKGDLSSESTVSRIRTEHFPLTLESARPSHTSQYLCASSAGTGFNQPQHFGDGTRLSIL.

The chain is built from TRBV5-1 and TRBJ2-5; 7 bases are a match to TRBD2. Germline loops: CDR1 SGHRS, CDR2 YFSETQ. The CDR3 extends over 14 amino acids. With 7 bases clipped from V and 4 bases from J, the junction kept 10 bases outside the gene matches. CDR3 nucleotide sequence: TGCGCCAGCGCCCAGGAAGCGGGGCGAGAGACCCAGTACTTC. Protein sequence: CASAQEAGRETQYF.

For the CDR3, the DNA is TGTGCCAGCAGCAGACAGGGAACTGTGAGCACTGAAGCTTTCTTT. Translated, it gives CASSRQGTVSTEAFF. J is TRBJ1-1 and V is TRBV6-5; 7 nucleotides agree with TRBD1. This CDR3 has 15 residues. CDR1 and CDR2 (germline): MNHEY, SVGAGI. V lost 6 bases, J lost 4 bases, and 11 bases stayed unmatched.

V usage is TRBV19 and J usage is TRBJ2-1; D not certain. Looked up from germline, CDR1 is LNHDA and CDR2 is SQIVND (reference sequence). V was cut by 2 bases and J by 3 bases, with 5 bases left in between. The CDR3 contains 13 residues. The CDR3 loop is CASSIRHYNEQFF. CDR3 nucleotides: TGTGCCAGTAGTATACGCCACTACAATGAGCAGTTCTTC.

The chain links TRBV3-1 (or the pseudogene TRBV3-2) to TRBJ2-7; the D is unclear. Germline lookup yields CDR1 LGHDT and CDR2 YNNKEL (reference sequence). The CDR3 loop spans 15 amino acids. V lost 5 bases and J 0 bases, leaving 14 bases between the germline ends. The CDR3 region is CASSNPGPGSYEQYF. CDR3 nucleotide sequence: TGTGCCAGCAGCAATCCCGGGCCTGGCTCCTACGAGCAGTACTTC.

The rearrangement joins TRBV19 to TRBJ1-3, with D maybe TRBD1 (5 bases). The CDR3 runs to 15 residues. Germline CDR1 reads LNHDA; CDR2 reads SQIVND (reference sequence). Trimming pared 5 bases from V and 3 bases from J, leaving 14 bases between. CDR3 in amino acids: CASSAGLGLGNTIYF. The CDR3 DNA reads TGTGCCAGTAGTGCAGGACTGGGACTTGGAAACACCATATATTTT.

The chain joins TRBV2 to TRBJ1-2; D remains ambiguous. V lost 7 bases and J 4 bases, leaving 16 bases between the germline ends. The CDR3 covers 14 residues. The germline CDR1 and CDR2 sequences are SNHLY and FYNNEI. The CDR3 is CASMRLGLPYGYTF. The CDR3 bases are TGTGCCAGCATGCGCCTGGGTTTGCCCTATGGCTACACCTTC.

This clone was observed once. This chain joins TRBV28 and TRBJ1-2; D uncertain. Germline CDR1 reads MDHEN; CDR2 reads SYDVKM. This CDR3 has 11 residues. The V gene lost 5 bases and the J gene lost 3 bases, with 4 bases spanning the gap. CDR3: CASSGDYGYTF. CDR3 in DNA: TGTGCCAGCAGTGGAGACTATGGCTACACCTTC.

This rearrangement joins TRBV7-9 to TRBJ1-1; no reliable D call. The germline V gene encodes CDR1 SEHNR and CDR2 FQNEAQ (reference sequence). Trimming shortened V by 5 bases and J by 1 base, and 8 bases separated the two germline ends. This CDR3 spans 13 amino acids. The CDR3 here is CASSTQSNTEAFF. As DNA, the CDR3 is TGTGCCAGCAGCACGCAATCGAACACTGAAGCTTTCTTT.

As DNA, the CDR3 is TGTGCCAGCAACAGACAGGGTGTGAACACTGAAGCTTTCTTT. It specifies CASNRQGVNTEAFF. The V call is TRBV9, the J call TRBJ1-1, with 7 bases identical to TRBD1. Germline V gene lookup returns CDR1 SGDLS and CDR2 YYNGEE. Trimming took 6 bases from V and 0 from J; bases not matched to a gene: 5. The CDR3 extends over 14 amino acids.